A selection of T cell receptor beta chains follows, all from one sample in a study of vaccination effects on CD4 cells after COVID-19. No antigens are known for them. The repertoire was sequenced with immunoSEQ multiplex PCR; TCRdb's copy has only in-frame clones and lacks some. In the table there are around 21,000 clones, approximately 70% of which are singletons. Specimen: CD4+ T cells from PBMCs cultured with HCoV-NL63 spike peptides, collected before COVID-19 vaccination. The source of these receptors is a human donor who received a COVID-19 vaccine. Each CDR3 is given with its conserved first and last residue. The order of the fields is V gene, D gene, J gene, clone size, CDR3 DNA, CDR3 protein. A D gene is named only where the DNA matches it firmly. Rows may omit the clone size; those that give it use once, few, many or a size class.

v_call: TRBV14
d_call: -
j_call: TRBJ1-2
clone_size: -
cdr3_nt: TGTGCCAGCAGACCCGGGGGCAACTATGGCTACACCTTC
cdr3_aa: CASRPGGNYGYTF

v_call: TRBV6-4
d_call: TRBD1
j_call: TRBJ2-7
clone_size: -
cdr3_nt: TGTGCCAGCAGTGATTATACCGGGACAGATTCCTACGAGCAGTACTTC
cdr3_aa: CASSDYTGTDSYEQYF

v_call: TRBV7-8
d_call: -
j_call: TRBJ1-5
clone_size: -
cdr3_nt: TGTGCCAGCAGCTTTTCAGGGCCCCAGCCCCAGCATTTT
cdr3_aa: CASSFSGPQPQHF

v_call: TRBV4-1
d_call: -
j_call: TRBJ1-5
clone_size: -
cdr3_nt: TGCGCCAGCAGCCAAGATAGGAATCAGCCCCAGCATTTT
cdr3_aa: CASSQDRNQPQHF

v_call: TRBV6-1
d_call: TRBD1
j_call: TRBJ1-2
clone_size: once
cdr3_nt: TGTGCCAGCAGTTCAGGACAGGCCTATGGCTACACCTTC
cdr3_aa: CASSSGQAYGYTF

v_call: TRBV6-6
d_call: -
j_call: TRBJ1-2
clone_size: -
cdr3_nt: TGTGCCAGCAGTTACGGCCAGGTCGACTATGGCTACACCTTC
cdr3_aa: CASSYGQVDYGYTF

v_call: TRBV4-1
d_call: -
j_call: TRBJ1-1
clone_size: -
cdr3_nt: TGCGCCAGCAGCCAAGTTGCGGATGAAGCTTTCTTT
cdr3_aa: CASSQVADEAFF

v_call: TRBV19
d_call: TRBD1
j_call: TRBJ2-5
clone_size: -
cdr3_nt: TGTGCCAGTAGTACTACAAGGACAGGGGCCGAGACCCAGTACTTC
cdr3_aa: CASSTTRTGAETQYF

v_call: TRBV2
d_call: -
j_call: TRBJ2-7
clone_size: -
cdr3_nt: TGTGCCAGCAGAGGGGACGGCTACGAGCAGTACTTC
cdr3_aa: CASRGDGYEQYF

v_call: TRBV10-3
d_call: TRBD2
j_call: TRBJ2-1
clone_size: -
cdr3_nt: TGTGCCATCAGTGACCTAAGTAGGGGCGGGAGATCCTTCAATGAGCAGTTCTTC
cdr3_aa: CAISDLSRGGRSFNEQFF

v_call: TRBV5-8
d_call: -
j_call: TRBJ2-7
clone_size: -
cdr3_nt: TGTGCCAGCAGCTATTGGGGACCGCTATCCTACGAGCAGTACTTC
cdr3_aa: CASSYWGPLSYEQYF

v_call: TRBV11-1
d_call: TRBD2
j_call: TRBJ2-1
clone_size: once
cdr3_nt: TGTGCCAGCAGCTTAACCGCTAGCGGGGGGTTGGATGAGCAGTTCTTC
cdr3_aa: CASSLTASGGLDEQFF

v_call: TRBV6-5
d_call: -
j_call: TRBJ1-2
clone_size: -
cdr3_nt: TGTGCCAGCAGTTACTCAGTTGGGGGTAATGGCTACACCTTC
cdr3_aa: CASSYSVGGNGYTF

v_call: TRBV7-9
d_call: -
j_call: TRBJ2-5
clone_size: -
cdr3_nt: TGTGCCAGCAGCTTAGAGAGAGCGGTCGACGGGGAGACCCAGTACTTC
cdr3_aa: CASSLERAVDGETQYF

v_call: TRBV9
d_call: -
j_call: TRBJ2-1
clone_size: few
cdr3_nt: TGTGCCAGCAGCGCAGTTGGTGGGTACAATGAGCAGTTCTTC
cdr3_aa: CASSAVGGYNEQFF

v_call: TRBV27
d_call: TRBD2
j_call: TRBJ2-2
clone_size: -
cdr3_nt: TGTGCCAGCAGAGGAGCCCGCCTAGCGGGGGGCAGAAACACCGGGGAGCTGTTTTTT
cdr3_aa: CASRGARLAGGRNTGELFF

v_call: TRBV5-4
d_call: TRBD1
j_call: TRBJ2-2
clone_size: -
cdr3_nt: TGTGCCAGCAGCCCCCGACAGGGGAGAAACACCGGGGAGCTGTTTTTT
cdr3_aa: CASSPRQGRNTGELFF

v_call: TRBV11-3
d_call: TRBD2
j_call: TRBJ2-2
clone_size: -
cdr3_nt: TGTGCCAGCAGCTTAACTTGGGGGGGCACCGGGGAGCTGTTTTTT
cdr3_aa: CASSLTWGGTGELFF

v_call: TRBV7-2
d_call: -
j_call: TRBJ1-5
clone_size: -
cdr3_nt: TGTGCCAGCAGTCTAGTGGGGCTGGGCAGGTTGAATCAGCCCCAGCATTTT
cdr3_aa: CASSLVGLGRLNQPQHF

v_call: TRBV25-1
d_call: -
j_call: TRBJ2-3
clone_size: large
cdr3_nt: TGTGCCAGCAGTTCCTCCTCAGATACGCAGTATTTT
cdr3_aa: CASSSSSDTQYF

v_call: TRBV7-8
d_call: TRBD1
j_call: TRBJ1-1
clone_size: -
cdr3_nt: TGTGCCAGCAGCTTAGAGGGACAGGGAATCACTGAAGCTTTCTTT
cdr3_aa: CASSLEGQGITEAFF

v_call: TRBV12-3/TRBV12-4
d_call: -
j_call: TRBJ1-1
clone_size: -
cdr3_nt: TGTGCCAGCGGGTTCTGGACTGAAGCTTTCTTT
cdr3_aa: CASGFWTEAFF

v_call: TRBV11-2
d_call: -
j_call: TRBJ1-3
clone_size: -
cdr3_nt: TGTGCCAGCAGCTTAGTACGGGGACGGACTGGAAACACCATATATTTT
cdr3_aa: CASSLVRGRTGNTIYF

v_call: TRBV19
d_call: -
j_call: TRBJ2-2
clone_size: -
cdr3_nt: TGTGCCAGTAGTTTGGGGGCGCGCACCGGGGAGCTGTTTTTT
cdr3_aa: CASSLGARTGELFF

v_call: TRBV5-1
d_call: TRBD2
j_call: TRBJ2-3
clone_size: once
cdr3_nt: TGCGCCAGCAGCCCTACTAGCGGGGGGATAGCAGATACGCAGTATTTT
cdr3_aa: CASSPTSGGIADTQYF